Described below is a single T cell receptor (beta chain) sequence and its context. The target antigen is unknown. This specimen comes from a study of T cell responses to AZD1222 COVID-19 vaccine. The CDR3 has 15 amino acids. The germline V gene has CDR1 SEHNR and CDR2 FQNEAQ (reference sequence). Trimming left V 4 bases short and J 6 bases short, with 13 bases between. Sequencing was performed with immunoSEQ multiplex PCR; in TCRdb, only in-frame clones are kept and a portion is missing. The table has 120,000 or so clones, roughly 84% seen once. Study results and limitations: The donors showed a predominance of white British ancestry and of females, with possible underestimation of clonal diversity. When two AZD1222 doses had been given, Spike-specific TCR breadth and depth rose.

J is TRBJ1-6 and V is TRBV7-9; D is perhaps TRBD1 (6 bases). The sequence came from an adult in good health. The source was peripheral blood, collected on day 0 of AZD1222 vaccination. The CDR3 spells CASSSVRGGNSPLHF. The CDR3 DNA sequence: TGTGCCAGCAGCTCGGTCAGGGGAGGTAATTCACCCCTCCACTTT.